These 21 T cell receptor beta chains originate from one sample sequenced in a study of cytomegalovirus exposure and HLA in healthy donors (dated by TCRdb to about 2017). Libraries came from the immunoSEQ multiplex PCR assay. The multiplex PCR relied on a mix of 60 forward primers for TCR Vbeta segments and 13 reverse primers for TCR Jbeta segments. The clones in this table, taken by TCRdb from immuneACCESS, are in-frame only. Not every clone is retained; where verified, under half of the shortfall comes from an unresolved V gene, and the cause of the rest is unknown. This sample gives about 110,000 clones in total; roughly 63% of them show up just once. The ten largest clones represent approximately 5.5% of the sample. Input material: PBMCs. The origin of the receptors is a woman in her sixties or seventies in good health and CMV-seropositive.

This clone was found a few times. The chain combines TRBV5-8 with TRBJ1-2; D is perhaps TRBD1 (5 bases). Trimming took 4 bases from V and 5 from J, leaving 15 bases between them. This CDR3 contains 14 residues. From germline, CDR1 is SGHTS and CDR2 YDEGEE. CDR3 sequence reads: CASSPIDSPYGYTF. The CDR3 region has the DNA TGTGCCAGCAGCCCGATCGACAGTCCATATGGCTACACCTTC.

V gene TRBV5-1 combines with J gene TRBJ2-1; 7 positions match TRBD1. V trimming: 5 bases; J trimming: 1 base; junction bases outside the gene matches: 3. The CDR3 runs to 14 residues. CDR1 and CDR2 from the germline V gene are SGHRS and YFSETQ. Written as DNA, the CDR3 is TGCGCCAGCAGAGGGACAGTGTCCTACAATGAGCAGTTCTTC. Amino acids: CASRGTVSYNEQFF.

The rearrangement links TRBV30 to TRBJ1-1, with 7 bases aligning to TRBD1. CDR1 and CDR2 (germline): GTSNPN, SVGIG (reference sequence). With V trimmed by 5 bases and J by 5 bases, 14 bases remained unmatched. This CDR3 comprises 15 residues. CDR3 sequence (DNA): TGTGCCTGGGCCCGGGACAGCCAGTCCTATACTGAAGCTTTCTTT. The encoded protein is CAWARDSQSYTEAFF.

The chain uses TRBV6-6 and TRBJ1-2, with TRBD1 matching 10 bases. CDR1 and CDR2 (germline): MNHNY, SVGAGI (reference sequence). The V segment lost 5 bases and the J segment 8 bases; nucleotides outside the gene matches: 5. This CDR3 spans 13 amino acids. The CDR3 is CASSPGTGAGYTF. DNA of the CDR3: TGTGCCAGCAGTCCTGGGACAGGGGCAGGCTACACCTTC.

V is TRBV10-2 and J is TRBJ2-3; 10 bases map to TRBD2. CDR1 WSHSY and CDR2 SAAADI come from the germline V gene. V shed 6 bases, J shed 1 base, and the junction held 7 bases outside the gene matches. CDR3 length: 16 amino acids. CDR3 protein: CASRKLAGGGTDTQYF. CDR3 DNA sequence: TGCGCCAGCAGAAAATTAGCGGGGGGCGGCACAGATACGCAGTATTTT.

The chain employs TRBV19 and TRBJ1-5; no firm D call. CDR1 and CDR2 (germline): LNHDA, SQIVND (reference sequence). This CDR3 contains 13 residues. Trimming took 4 bases from V and 1 from J, leaving 5 bases between them. For the CDR3, the DNA is TGTGCCAGTAGTAAGCTGAGCAATCAGCCCCAGCATTTT. Translated: CASSKLSNQPQHF.

The chain links TRBV2 to TRBJ2-7; 9 nucleotides agree with TRBD2. V was clipped by 1 base and J by 4 bases; unmatched bases: 5. In germline, CDR1 is SNHLY, CDR2 FYNNEI. This CDR3 has 15 residues. The DNA of the CDR3 is TGTGCCAGCAGTGAAGGGGGTAGCGGGGGTTACGAGCAGTACTTC. It translates to CASSEGGSGGYEQYF.

The CDR3 protein is CASSQQGGRTEAFF. In DNA form, the CDR3 reads TGTGCCAGCAGCCAACAGGGGGGGAGGACTGAAGCTTTCTTT. The chain links TRBV7-2 to TRBJ1-1, with 8 bases fitting TRBD1. The CDR3 contains 14 residues. Per germline, CDR1 SGHTA and CDR2 FQGNSA. The V gene end was trimmed by 5 bases and the J gene end by 5 bases; junction bases not matched to a gene: 7.

The chain links TRBV16 to TRBJ1-1, with D perhaps matching TRBD1 (6 bases). CDR3 length: 13 residues. V lost 0 bases and J lost 4, with 6 bases in between. CDR1 is KGHSY, CDR2 FQNENV, per germline. In DNA, the CDR3 is TGTGCCAGCAGCCAATCGACAGGCACTGAAGCTTTCTTT. It is translated as CASSQSTGTEAFF.

The chain employs TRBV6-5 and TRBJ2-1; 13 bases are shared with TRBD2. Germline CDR1 is MNHEY and CDR2 is SVGAGI. CDR3 size: 16 residues. Trimming cost V 0 bases and J 6 bases; bases outside gene matches: 2. The CDR3 spells CASSYSRTSGGNEQFF. The DNA of the CDR3 is TGTGCCAGCAGTTACTCGAGGACTAGCGGGGGCAATGAGCAGTTCTTC.

The V gene is TRBV6-5, the J gene TRBJ1-1; D ambiguous. CDR3 size: 15 residues. Looked up from germline, CDR1 is MNHEY and CDR2 is SVGAGI. Trimming shortened V by 0 bases and J by 2 bases, and 10 bases separated the two germline ends. The CDR3 loop reads CASSYSTALNTEAFF. The CDR3 nucleotides read TGTGCCAGCAGTTACTCAACAGCCCTCAACACTGAAGCTTTCTTT.

This chain connects TRBV29-1 to TRBJ1-2; D is ambiguous. Germline V gives CDR1 SQVTM, CDR2 ANQGSEA. V was trimmed by 4 bases and J by 1 base, leaving 10 bases between them. This CDR3 spans 13 amino acids. CDR3 nucleotide sequence: TGCAGCGTTGGGCCAGAGGGTAACTATGGCTACACCTTC. Encoded protein: CSVGPEGNYGYTF.

The rearrangement uses TRBV7-9 and TRBJ1-1; 7 nucleotides line up with TRBD1. From germline, CDR1 is SEHNR and CDR2 FQNEAQ (reference sequence). This CDR3 has 13 residues. Unmatched junction bases numbered 5, after V lost 6 bases and J lost 4 bases. CDR3: CASSKGARTEAFF. In nucleotides, the CDR3 is TGTGCCAGCAGTAAGGGGGCTCGCACTGAAGCTTTCTTT.

The rearrangement uses TRBV7-6 and TRBJ2-2, with 9 bases that match TRBD2. Per germline, CDR1 SGHVS and CDR2 FNYEAQ. CDR3 length: 17 residues. Trimming took 5 bases from V and 6 from J; bases not matched to a gene: 13. The CDR3 region has the DNA TGTGCCAGCAGCCCAAGGCCTAGCGGGGAGATTCCCGGGGAGCTGTTTTTT. Translating gives CASSPRPSGEIPGELFF.

This chain links TRBV13 with TRBJ1-4; D unresolved. Trimming took 2 bases from V and 4 from J, leaving 14 bases between them. The CDR3 length is 16 residues. CDR1 and CDR2 from the germline V gene are PRHDT and FYEKMQ (reference sequence). CDR3 DNA sequence: TGTGCCAGCAGCTTAATGGCCTCGGGAGTTAATGAAAAACTGTTTTTT. Amino acids: CASSLMASGVNEKLFF.

The chain couples TRBV6-6 to TRBJ1-2; maybe TRBD1 (6 bases). V lost 6 bases and J 2 bases, leaving 7 bases between the germline ends. There are 12 residues in the CDR3. CDR1 and CDR2 (germline): MNHNY, SVGAGI (reference sequence). CDR3 nucleotide sequence: TGTGCCAGCAGAACAGGGAACTATGGCTACACCTTC. It codes for CASRTGNYGYTF.

The chain is built from TRBV10-3 and TRBJ1-2; a possible D gene is TRBD1 (5 bases). CDR3 length: 15 amino acids. Germline V gives CDR1 ENHRY, CDR2 SYGVKD. With 3 bases removed from V and 7 bases from J, the gap between germline ends came to 18 bases. In nucleotides, the CDR3 is TGTGCCATCAGTGAAATGCTTTTGGCCGGGGGTGGCTACACCTTC. This gives the protein CAISEMLLAGGGYTF.

The CDR3 here is CASSPSGTAYEQYF. CDR3 coding DNA: TGTGCCAGCAGTCCCAGCGGCACCGCCTACGAGCAGTACTTC. The chain uses TRBV5-4 and TRBJ2-7; TRBD2 is a possible D gene (5 bases). V lost 5 bases and J 2 bases, leaving 14 bases between the germline ends. The CDR3 contains 14 residues. Germline CDR1 and CDR2: SGHNT and YYREEE (reference sequence).

This clone was seen a handful of times. The rearrangement links TRBV6-1 to TRBJ1-2, with D possibly TRBD1 on 5 matching bases. Germline CDR1 reads MNHNS; CDR2 reads SASEGT. The CDR3 totals 15 residues. With 2 bases removed from V and 5 bases from J, the gap between germline ends came to 15 bases. The chain's CDR3 is CASSERSAGLYGYTF. The DNA of the CDR3 is TGTGCCAGCAGTGAACGGTCTGCGGGGCTATATGGCTACACCTTC.

The chain employs TRBV7-6 and TRBJ1-1; D is undetermined. The germline V and J ends were trimmed by 4 bases and 4 bases, with 7 bases remaining between them. The CDR3 length is 12 residues. The germline V gene has CDR1 SGHVS and CDR2 FNYEAQ. The CDR3: CASSSRGTEAFF. The DNA for the CDR3 is TGTGCCAGCAGCTCAAGAGGCACTGAAGCTTTCTTT.

Only a few counts were recorded for this clone. Within the sample, other DNA sequences also encode this same CDR3. The chain employs TRBV7-8 and TRBJ2-7, with unresolved D. Germline lookup yields CDR1 SGHVS and CDR2 FQNEAQ. V lost 0 bases, J lost 4 bases, and 4 bases lay in between. This CDR3 is built from 12 residues. DNA for the CDR3: TGTGCCAGCAGCTTAGCCTTTTACGAGCAGTACTTC. It specifies CASSLAFYEQYF. Full variable domain (missing parts from reference TRBV7-8 and TRBJ2-7): GAGVSQSPRYKVAKRGQDVALRCDPISGHVSLFWYQQALGQGPEFLTYFQNEAQLDKSGLPSDRFFAERPEGSVSTLKIQRTQQEDSAVYLCASSLAFYEQYFGPGTRLTVT.